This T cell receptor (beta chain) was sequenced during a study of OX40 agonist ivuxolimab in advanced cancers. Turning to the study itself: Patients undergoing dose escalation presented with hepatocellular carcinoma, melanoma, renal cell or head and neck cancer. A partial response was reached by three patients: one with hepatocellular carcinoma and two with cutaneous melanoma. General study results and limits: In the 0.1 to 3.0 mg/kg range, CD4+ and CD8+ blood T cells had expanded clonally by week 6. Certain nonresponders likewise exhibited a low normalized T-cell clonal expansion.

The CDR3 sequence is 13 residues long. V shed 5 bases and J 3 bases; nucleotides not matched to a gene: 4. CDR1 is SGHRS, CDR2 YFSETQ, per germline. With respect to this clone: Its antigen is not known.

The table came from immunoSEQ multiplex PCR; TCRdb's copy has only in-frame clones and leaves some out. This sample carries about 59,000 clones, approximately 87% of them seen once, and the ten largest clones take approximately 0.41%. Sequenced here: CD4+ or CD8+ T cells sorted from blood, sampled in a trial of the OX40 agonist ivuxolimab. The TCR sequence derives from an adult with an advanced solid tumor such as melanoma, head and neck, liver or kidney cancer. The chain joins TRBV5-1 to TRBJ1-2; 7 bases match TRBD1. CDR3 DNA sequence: TGCGCCAGCAGGCCAGGGACAGACTATGGCTACACCTTC. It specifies CASRPGTDYGYTF.